This TCR beta chain was documented in a study of beta chain features in type 1 diabetes. Study-wide results and limits: More deletions and fewer insertions at VDJ junctions were found in patients with type 1 diabetes.

In the case of this clone: Its matching antigen is unknown.

Germline V gene data show CDR1 as LNHNV and CDR2 as YYDKDF (reference sequence). Trimming stripped 1 base from V and 8 bases from J, with 2 bases between. This CDR3 spans 10 amino acids. The isolated RNA, all of it, was reverse transcribed, so expressed TCRB transcripts were what got sequenced. Repertoires were generated with immunoSEQ multiplex PCR, while TCRdb's copy carries only in-frame clones and drops some. The sample comprises about 40,000 clones, 50% of which are singletons, and around 0.25% rests with the top ten. All of the sorted populations showed purity greater than 98%. The TCR sequence derives from a woman in her 30s in good health. Sequenced: stem cell memory CD4+ T cells from blood. The genes are TRBV15 and TRBJ1-1; D ambiguous. The CDR3 is CATSRVEAFF. The CDR3 nucleotides are TGTGCCACCAGCAGAGTAGAAGCTTTCTTT.